The 18 T cell receptor beta chains below all came from one sample that was sequenced in a study of T cell clusters in autoimmune cytopenias. TRB was amplified from about 270 ng of peripheral blood genomic DNA per sample. One tube held mixed TRB-A and TRB-B primer pools for touch-down PCR. TCRdb reprocessed the multiplex PCR reads; each CDR3 protein has one entry and no DNA is given. Its table lists 5,500 to 8,000 distinct CDR3 sequences. Sequencing input: peripheral blood. The origin of the receptors is a human donor with an autoimmune cytopenia or autoimmune hepatitis (not recorded which).

The chain combines TRBV25-1 with TRBJ2-3; TCRdb's assignment of TRBD2 cannot be checked, as there is no DNA. The CDR3 has 13 residues. Germline CDR1 MGHDK, CDR2 SYGVNS. The CDR3 sequence: CASSEEGPDTQYF.

This sequence joins TRBV5-4 and TRBJ2-1; TCRdb's assignment of TRBD2 cannot be checked, as there is no DNA. Per the germline V gene, CDR1 is SGHNT and CDR2 is YYREEE (reference sequence). This CDR3 comprises 18 residues. CDR3 sequence reads: CASSFALAGGPSYNEQFF.

The chain carries TRBV30 and TRBJ1-4; TCRdb reports TRBD1, a call that lacks DNA to check it against. Germline loops: CDR1 GTSNPN, CDR2 SVGIG (reference sequence). This CDR3 has 14 amino acids. The CDR3 loop is CAWSLGASGEKLFF. Filled out from reference TRBV30 and TRBJ1-4, the complete variable domain reads SQTIHQWPATLVQPVGSPLSLECTVEGTSNPNLYWYRQAAGRGLQLLFYSVGIGQISSEVPQNLSASRPQDRQFILSSKKLLLSDSGFYLCAWSLGASGEKLFFGSGTQLSVL.

This rearrangement joins TRBV10-3 to TRBJ1-2; TCRdb's D gene call, TRBD1, goes unchecked for lack of DNA. The CDR3 spans 13 residues. Germline CDR1 ENHRY, CDR2 SYGVKD. The CDR3 region is CAISDKSGDGYTF.

V and J are TRBV19 and TRBJ2-1; TCRdb gives TRBD2 as the D gene, but with no DNA this cannot be confirmed. CDR3 length equals 15 residues. Germline assignment: CDR1 LNHDA and CDR2 SQIVND (reference sequence). The CDR3 region is CASTAGLAGNNEQFF.

The chain couples TRBV6-5 to TRBJ1-5; the D call from TCRdb, TRBD1, cannot be confirmed without DNA. The CDR3 extends over 14 amino acids. Germline V gives CDR1 MNHEY, CDR2 SVGAGI. The chain's CDR3 is CASRQGRANQPQHF.

V gene TRBV18 combines with J gene TRBJ1-2; TCRdb's D call, TRBD1, is unchecked because there is no DNA. The CDR3 covers 15 residues. In germline, CDR1 is KGHSH, CDR2 LQKENI. The CDR3 protein is CASSPPLGAGYGYTF. The variable domain in full, completed from reference TRBV18 and TRBJ1-2, reads NAGVMQNPRHLVRRRGQEARLRCSPMKGHSHVYWYRQLPEEGLKFMVYLQKENIIDESGMPKERFSAEFPKEGPSILRIQQVVRGDSAAYFCASSPPLGAGYGYTFGSGTRLTVV.

V is TRBV19 and J is TRBJ1-2; the D call of TRBD1 rests on TCRdb alone, since no DNA is present to check it. Germline values: CDR1 LNHDA, CDR2 SQIVND (reference sequence). CDR3 length: 13 amino acids. The CDR3 sequence is CASSRDRLTGYTF.

This chain joins TRBV19 and TRBJ2-7. The CDR3 contains 13 residues. Per germline, CDR1 LNHDA and CDR2 SQIVND (reference sequence). The CDR3 loop is CASSIGLNGEQYF. The full variable domain, its missing parts supplied by reference TRBV19 and TRBJ2-7, is DGGITQSPKYLFRKEGQNVTLSCEQNLNHDAMYWYRQDPGQGLRLIYYSQIVNDFQKGDIAEGYSVSREKKESFPLTVTSAQKNPTAFYLCASSIGLNGEQYFGPGTRLTVT.

The J gene is TRBJ2-7, the V gene TRBV27; TCRdb lists TRBD2, though no DNA is available to test this call. CDR1 MNHEY and CDR2 SMNVEV come from the germline V gene (reference sequence). The CDR3 has 16 residues. This CDR3 is CASSHHQAGGPREQYF.

The chain links TRBV10-3 to TRBJ1-6; TCRdb proposes TRBD1, but this gene call is untestable without DNA. CDR1 ENHRY and CDR2 SYGVKD come from the germline V gene. The CDR3 loop spans 16 amino acids. CDR3: CATTLDSLSPKPPLHF.

The V and J genes are TRBV20-1 and TRBJ2-1; TCRdb selects TRBD2, and the lack of DNA leaves this call unchecked. This CDR3 comprises 14 residues. Germline-derived CDR1 and CDR2 are DFQATT and SNEGSKA (reference sequence). The CDR3 is CSAPTSGRAPEQFF.

CDR3 sequence: CASSWTLQGGSQYF. The V call is TRBV6-5, the J call TRBJ2-5; TCRdb gives TRBD2 as the D gene, but with no DNA this cannot be confirmed. Germline V gene sequence: CDR1 MNHEY, CDR2 SVGAGI. The CDR3 spans 14 residues.

By frequency, this clonotype registers medium-sized. The rearrangement links TRBV6-5 to TRBJ2-1; TCRdb reports TRBD2, a call that lacks DNA to check it against. This CDR3 contains 14 residues. CDR1 and CDR2 from the germline V gene are MNHEY and SVGAGI. CDR3 protein: CASTLAGGRDEQFF.

The chain has TRBV6-5 and TRBJ2-7; without DNA, the TCRdb call of TRBD1 cannot be checked. The CDR3 totals 14 residues. Germline assignment: CDR1 MNHEY and CDR2 SVGAGI. The CDR3 is CASRGTGMIYEQYF.

Its frequency marks this clonotype as medium-sized. V and J are TRBV19 and TRBJ1-5. Germline V gene sequence: CDR1 LNHDA, CDR2 SQIVND (reference sequence). The CDR3 loop spans 12 amino acids. The CDR3 loop is CASGFSNQPQHF.

The chain has TRBV7-6 and TRBJ1-1. The CDR3 is 11 residues long. Per the germline V gene, CDR1 is SGHVS and CDR2 is FNYEAQ. CDR3 residues: CASRMVNEAFF.

The V call is TRBV19, the J call TRBJ2-1; the D call from TCRdb, TRBD2, cannot be confirmed without DNA. CDR3 length: 15 residues. Germline V lookup: CDR1 LNHDA, CDR2 SQIVND (reference sequence). The CDR3: CASRVTSGRDNEQFF.